One sample yielded the 17 T cell receptor beta chains listed below, sequenced in a study of tumor-infiltrating lymphocytes in glioblastoma multiforme. Multiple V-beta primers and a C-beta primer amplified TCRB from RNA. TCRdb fed the multiplex PCR reads into MiXCR, producing one record per CDR3 protein. The repertoire includes about 9,600 distinct CDR3 sequences, approximately 65% of them detected once, and roughly 50% sits in the top ten. Specimen: brain tumor tissue. These receptors came from a male donor with glioblastoma.

J is TRBJ2-7 and V is TRBV10-3; 15 bases agree with TRBD2. The CDR3 length is 15 residues. Trimming cost V 4 bases and J 4 bases; bases outside gene matches: 2. Germline V gene data show CDR1 as ENHRY and CDR2 as SYGVKD. CDR3 sequence reads: CAISAGTSGGYEQYF. The CDR3 coding sequence is TGTGCCATCAGTGCCGGGACTAGCGGGGGGTACGAGCAGTACTTC.

With respect to this clonotype: An end of the junction differs from the germline gene, which may be a read error. J is TRBJ1-2 and V is TRBV5-6; tentative D call: TRBD1 (6 bases). CDR3 size: 14 residues. CDR1 is SGHDT and CDR2 is YYEEEE in the germline V gene. The CDR3 DNA is TGTGCCAGCAGCCCAACAGGACAGATCTATGGCTACATCTTC. Protein sequence: CASSPTGQIYGYIF.

Remarks on this clonotype: Its ends do not fully match the called genes, so a read error is possible. J is TRBJ1-1 and V is TRBV6-6; D is perhaps TRBD1 (6 bases). Looked up from germline, CDR1 is MNHNY and CDR2 is SVGAGI (reference sequence). The CDR3 totals 16 residues. The CDR3 DNA follows: TGCGCCAGCAGTTACCCGGGGGCAGGGTCGAACACTGAAGCTTTCTTT. It yields the protein CASSYPGAGSNTEAFF.

This clonotype was seen only once. A much larger clone lies a single base off, so this may be a read error. The genes are TRBV10-3 and TRBJ2-3, with D unresolved. V was cut by 0 bases and J by 4 bases, with 5 bases left in between. Per the germline V gene, CDR1 is ENHRY and CDR2 is SYGVKD. The CDR3 is made up of 13 amino acids. CDR3 loop: CAISESCADTQYF. Here the CDR3 DNA reads TGTGCCATCAGTGAGTCGTGTGCAGATACGCAGTATTTT.

Details on this clonotype: This likely comes from a read error, as the CDR3 has no conserved phenylalanine or tryptophan at its end. The chain has TRBV28 and TRBJ1-5, with a tentative D call TRBD1 (5 bases). Germline lookup yields CDR1 MDHEN and CDR2 SYDVKM. CDR3 length equals 15 residues. Trimming shortened V by 0 bases and J by 4 bases, and 10 bases separated the two germline ends. DNA of the CDR3: TGTGCCAGCAGTTTATGGGGACTGCTGAATCAGCCCCAGCATATT. It encodes CASSLWGLLNQPQHI.

This clonotype was observed a handful of times. A single base separates this from a much larger clone, so it may be a read error. The CDR3 DNA reads as TGTGCCAGCAGCACCCGTGCCGGACAGGGCGGCGCCGGGGAGCTGTTTTTT. Amino acid sequence: CASSTRAGQGGAGELFF. The genes are TRBV4-2 and TRBJ2-2, with 8 bases aligning to TRBD1. Germline CDR1 reads LGHNA; CDR2 reads YNFKEQ. V dropped 5 bases and J dropped 6; count of bases not matched to a gene: 14. The CDR3 totals 17 residues.

A note on this clonotype: This CDR3 is missing its conserved last phenylalanine or tryptophan, likely due to a read error. CDR3 sequence: CASSDLRDTYEQYS. CDR3 DNA: TGTGCCAGCAGCGATTTGAGGGATACCTACGAGCAGTACTCC. The genes are TRBV5-6 and TRBJ2-7; weak D call: TRBD2 (5 bases). With 4 bases removed from V and 2 bases from J, the gap between germline ends came to 13 bases. The CDR3 spans 14 residues. Germline lookup yields CDR1 SGHDT and CDR2 YYEEEE.

This clonotype showed up just once. The chain uses TRBV6-1 and TRBJ2-1; 8 positions match TRBD2. The V gene's germline CDR1 is MNHNS and CDR2 SASEGT. The CDR3 has 15 residues. The trim removed 10 bases at V and 15 bases at J, leaving 23 bases unmatched. CDR3 sequence: CANTGGVTLNNEWFF. The CDR3 bases are TGTGCCAATACGGGGGGGGTAACCTTGAACAATGAGTGGTTCTTC.

On this clonotype: An end of the junction differs from the germline gene, which may be a read error. V and J are TRBV20-1 and TRBJ1-5; the D is unclear. Germline loops: CDR1 DFQATT, CDR2 SNEGSKA (reference sequence). The CDR3 extends over 14 amino acids. The CDR3 DNA reads as TGCAGGGCTAGGGCACCGGAGGTCGGTCAGCCCCAGCATTTT. It specifies CRARAPEVGQPQHF.

As concerns this clonotype: One end of the junction fails to match germline, which may point to a read error. V is TRBV7-9 and J is TRBJ2-1; 13 bases agree with TRBD2. Germline V gives CDR1 SEHNR, CDR2 FQNEAQ (reference sequence). CDR3 length: 17 amino acids. CDR3 sequence reads: CASRSTSGRTLYIERFF. CDR3 bases: TGTGCCAGCAGGTCGACTAGCGGGAGGACACTTTACATTGAGCGGTTCTTC.

V usage is TRBV4-2 and J usage is TRBJ2-3, with TRBD2 matching 8 bases. V gave up 0 bases and J gave up 2 bases; unmatched junction bases: 7. CDR1 is LGHNA and CDR2 is YNFKEQ in the germline V gene. The CDR3 consists of 17 residues. The CDR3: CASSQDWVSGTTDTQYF. CDR3 DNA: TGTGCCAGCAGCCAAGACTGGGTTAGCGGGACCACAGATACGCAGTATTTT.

Regarding this clonotype: One junction end does not reproduce the germline sequence, and a read error may be involved. The chain carries TRBV29-1 and TRBJ2-1, with D possibly called TRBD1 or TRBD2 (6 bases each). The CDR3 spans 14 residues. Germline CDR1 SQVTM, CDR2 ANQGSEA. As DNA, the CDR3 is TGCAGTGTTGGGGGGCTGCAGTGGGGCAATGAGCAGTTCTTC. This encodes CSVGGLQWGNEQFF.

This clonotype was recorded many times. V usage is TRBV20-1 and J usage is TRBJ2-6, with D possibly TRBD1 on 5 matching bases. V was trimmed by 3 bases and J by 4 bases, leaving 13 bases between them. The V gene's germline CDR1 is DFQATT and CDR2 SNEGSKA (reference sequence). There are 15 residues in the CDR3. The DNA for the CDR3 is TGCAGTGCTAGCCATGGGGCGCGCGGGGCCAACGTCCTGACTTTC. Encoded protein: CSASHGARGANVLTF.

As regards this clonotype: Given the absence of the conserved phenylalanine or tryptophan at the CDR3 end, a read error is likely. Because the CDR3's place on the DNA is in doubt, the DNA is left out and the CDR3 is given as listed by TCRdb. V usage is TRBV29-1 and J usage is TRBJ2-1. Per germline, CDR1 SQVTM and CDR2 ANQGSEA. The length of the CDR3 is 15 amino acids, counting both ends. The CDR3 protein is CSSLRLGDSYNERFS.

Comments on this clonotype: Since a much larger clone is just one base distant, this may be a read error. V is TRBV19 and J is TRBJ2-3, with 8 positions matching TRBD2. The CDR3 is made up of 13 amino acids. Germline values: CDR1 LNHDA, CDR2 SQIVND (reference sequence). This CDR3 is CASSGRAADMQYF. The CDR3 DNA is TGTGCCAGTAGCGGGAGGGCCGCAGATATGCAGTATTTT.

The chain carries TRBV12-3 or TRBV12-4 and TRBJ1-1; maybe TRBD1 (6 bases). The CDR3 runs 13 residues. V shed 3 bases and J shed 5 bases, with 10 bases lying between them. CDR3 sequence: CASSLSRGTEAFF. In nucleotides, the CDR3 is TGTGCCAGCAGTTTGAGCAGGGGAACTGAAGCTTTCTTT.

The rearrangement uses TRBV20-1 and TRBJ2-4, with TRBD1 identical over 8 bases. The germline V gene has CDR1 DFQATT and CDR2 SNEGSKA (reference sequence). CDR3 length: 16 amino acids. V lost 0 bases to trimming and J lost 3 bases; unmatched junction nucleotides: 7. This CDR3 reads CSARDQQGAIKNIQYF. DNA of the CDR3: TGCAGTGCTAGAGATCAGCAGGGGGCAATCAAAAACATTCAGTACTTC.